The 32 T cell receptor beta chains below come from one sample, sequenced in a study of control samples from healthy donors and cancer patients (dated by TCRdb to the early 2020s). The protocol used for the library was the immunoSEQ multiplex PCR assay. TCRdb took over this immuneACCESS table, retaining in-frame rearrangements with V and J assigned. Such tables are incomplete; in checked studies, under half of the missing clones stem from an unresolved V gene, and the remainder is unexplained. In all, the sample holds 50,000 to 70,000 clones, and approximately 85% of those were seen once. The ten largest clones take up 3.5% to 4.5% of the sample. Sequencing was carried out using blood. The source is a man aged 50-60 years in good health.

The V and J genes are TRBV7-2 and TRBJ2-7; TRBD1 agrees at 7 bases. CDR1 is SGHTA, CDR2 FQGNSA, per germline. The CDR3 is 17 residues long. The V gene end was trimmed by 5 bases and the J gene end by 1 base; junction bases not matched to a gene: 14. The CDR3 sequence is CASSPFSTGMGSYEQYF. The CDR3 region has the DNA TGTGCCAGCAGCCCCTTCTCGACAGGGATGGGATCCTACGAGCAGTACTTC. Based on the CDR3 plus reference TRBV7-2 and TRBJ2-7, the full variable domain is GAGVSQSPSNKVTEKGKDVELRCDPISGHTALYWYRQSLGQGLEFLIYFQGNSAPDKSGLPSDRFSAERTGGSVSTLTIQRTQQEDSAVYLCASSPFSTGMGSYEQYFGPGTRLTVT.

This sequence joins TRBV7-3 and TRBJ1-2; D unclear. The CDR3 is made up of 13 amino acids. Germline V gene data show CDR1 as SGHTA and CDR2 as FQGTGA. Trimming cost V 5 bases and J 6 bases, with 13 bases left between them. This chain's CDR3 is CASSAGPGDGYTF. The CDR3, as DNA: TGTGCCAGCAGCGCCGGTCCCGGGGATGGCTACACCTTC. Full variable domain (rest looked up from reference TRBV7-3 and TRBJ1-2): GAGVSQTPSNKVTEKGKYVELRCDPISGHTALYWYRQSLGQGPEFLIYFQGTGAADDSGLPNDRFFAVRPEGSVSTLKIQRTERGDSAVYLCASSAGPGDGYTFGSGTRLTVV.

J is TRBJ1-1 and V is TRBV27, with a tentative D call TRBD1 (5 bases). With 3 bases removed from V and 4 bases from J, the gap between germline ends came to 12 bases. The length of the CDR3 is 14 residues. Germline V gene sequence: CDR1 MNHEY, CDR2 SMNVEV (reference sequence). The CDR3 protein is CASSFGGGSTEAFF. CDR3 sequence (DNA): TGTGCCAGCAGTTTCGGCGGGGGGAGCACTGAAGCTTTCTTT.

Here the CDR3 DNA reads TGTGCCAGCAGCGGGGTGAGAGGGCATACGAACACCGGGGAGCTGTTTTTT. Translating it yields CASSGVRGHTNTGELFF. This chain links TRBV2 with TRBJ2-2, with D maybe TRBD2 (5 bases). Trimming cost V 6 bases and J 0 bases, with 17 bases left between them. Germline loops: CDR1 SNHLY, CDR2 FYNNEI. The CDR3 totals 17 residues.

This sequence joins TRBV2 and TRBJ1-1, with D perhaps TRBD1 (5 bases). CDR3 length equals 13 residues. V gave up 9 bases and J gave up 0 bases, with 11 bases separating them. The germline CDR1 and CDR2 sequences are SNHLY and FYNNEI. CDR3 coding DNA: TGTGCCAGGGGGGGGGTGATGAACACTGAAGCTTTCTTT. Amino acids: CARGGVMNTEAFF. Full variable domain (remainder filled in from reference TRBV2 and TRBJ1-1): EPEVTQTPSHQVTQMGQEVILRCVPISNHLYFYWYRQILGQKVEFLVSFYNNEISEKSEIFDDQFSVERPDGSNFTLKIRSTKLEDSAMYFCARGGVMNTEAFFGQGTRLTVV.

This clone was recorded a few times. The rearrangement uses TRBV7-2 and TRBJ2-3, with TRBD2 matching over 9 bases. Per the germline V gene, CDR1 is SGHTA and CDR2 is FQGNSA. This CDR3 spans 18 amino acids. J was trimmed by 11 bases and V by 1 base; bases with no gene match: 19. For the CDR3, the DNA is TGTGCCAGCAGCTTAGGAACGCTCTCTAGGAGCGGGAGGAAAGGGCAGTATTTT. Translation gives CASSLGTLSRSGRKGQYF.

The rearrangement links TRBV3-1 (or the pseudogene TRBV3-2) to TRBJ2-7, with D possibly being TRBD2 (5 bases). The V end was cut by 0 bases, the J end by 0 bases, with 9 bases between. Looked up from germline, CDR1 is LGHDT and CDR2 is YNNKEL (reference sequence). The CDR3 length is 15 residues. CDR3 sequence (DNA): TGTGCCAGCAGCCAAGATGCTAGCAGCTCCTACGAGCAGTACTTC. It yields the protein CASSQDASSSYEQYF.

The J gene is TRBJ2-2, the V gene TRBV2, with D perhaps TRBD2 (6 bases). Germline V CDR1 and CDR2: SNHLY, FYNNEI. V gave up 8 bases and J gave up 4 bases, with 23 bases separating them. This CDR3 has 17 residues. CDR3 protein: CASSKLAGGGRTGELFF. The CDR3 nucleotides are TGTGCCAGCTCAAAGCTGGCCGGGGGAGGACGCACCGGGGAGCTGTTTTTT.

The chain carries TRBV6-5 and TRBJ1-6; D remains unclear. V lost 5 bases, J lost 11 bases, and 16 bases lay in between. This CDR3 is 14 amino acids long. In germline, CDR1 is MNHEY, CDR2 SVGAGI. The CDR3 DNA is TGTGCCAGCAGTACCTTGGGTTCAGGAGCACCCCTCCACTTT. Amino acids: CASSTLGSGAPLHF.

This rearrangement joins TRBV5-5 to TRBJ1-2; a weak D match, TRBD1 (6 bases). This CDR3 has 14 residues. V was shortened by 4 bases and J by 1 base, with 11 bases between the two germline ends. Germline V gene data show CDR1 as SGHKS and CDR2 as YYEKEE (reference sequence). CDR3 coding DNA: TGTGCCAGCAGCAGTGGACAGCTTAACTATGGCTACACCTTC. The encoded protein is CASSSGQLNYGYTF.

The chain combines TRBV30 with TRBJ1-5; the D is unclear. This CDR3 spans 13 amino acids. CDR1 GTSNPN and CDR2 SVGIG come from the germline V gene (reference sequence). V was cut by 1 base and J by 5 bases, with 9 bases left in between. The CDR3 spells CAWSEREDQPQHF. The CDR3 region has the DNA TGTGCCTGGAGTGAAAGGGAGGATCAGCCCCAGCATTTT. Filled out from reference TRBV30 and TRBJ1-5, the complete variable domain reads SQTIHQWPATLVQPVGSPLSLECTVEGTSNPNLYWYRQAAGRGLQLLFYSVGIGQISSEVPQNLSASRPQDRQFILSSKKLLLSDSGFYLCAWSEREDQPQHFGDGTRLSIL.

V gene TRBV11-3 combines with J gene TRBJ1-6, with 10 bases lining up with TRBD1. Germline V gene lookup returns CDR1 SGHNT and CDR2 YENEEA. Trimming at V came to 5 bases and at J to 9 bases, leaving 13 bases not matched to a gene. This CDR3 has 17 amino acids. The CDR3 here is CASSPTPGQGLGSPLHF. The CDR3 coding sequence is TGTGCCAGCAGCCCGACACCGGGACAGGGGTTAGGTTCACCCCTCCACTTT. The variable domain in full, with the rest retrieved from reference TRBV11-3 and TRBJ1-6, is EAGVVQSPRYKIIEKKQPVAFWCNPISGHNTLYWYLQNLGQGPELLIRYENEEAVDDSQLPKDRFSAERLKGVDSTLKIQPAELGDSAVYLCASSPTPGQGLGSPLHFGNGTRLTVT.

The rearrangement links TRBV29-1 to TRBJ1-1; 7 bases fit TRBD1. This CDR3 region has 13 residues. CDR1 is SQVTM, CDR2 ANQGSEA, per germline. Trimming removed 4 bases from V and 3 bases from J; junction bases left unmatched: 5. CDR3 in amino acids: CSVAGGVYTEAFF. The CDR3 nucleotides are TGCAGCGTTGCAGGGGGTGTGTACACTGAAGCTTTCTTT.

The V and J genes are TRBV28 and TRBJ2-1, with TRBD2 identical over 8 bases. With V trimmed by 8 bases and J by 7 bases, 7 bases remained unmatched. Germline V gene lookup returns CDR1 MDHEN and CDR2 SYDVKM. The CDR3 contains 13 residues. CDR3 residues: CASRQLAANEQFF. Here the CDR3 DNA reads TGTGCCAGCCGCCAACTAGCGGCAAATGAGCAGTTCTTC.

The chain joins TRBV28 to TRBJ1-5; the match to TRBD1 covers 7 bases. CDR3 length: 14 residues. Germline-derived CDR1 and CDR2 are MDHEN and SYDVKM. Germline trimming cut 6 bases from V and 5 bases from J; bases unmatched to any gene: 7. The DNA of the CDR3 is TGTGCCAGCAGCACAGGGGTTAACGATCAGCCCCAGCATTTT. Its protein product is CASSTGVNDQPQHF.

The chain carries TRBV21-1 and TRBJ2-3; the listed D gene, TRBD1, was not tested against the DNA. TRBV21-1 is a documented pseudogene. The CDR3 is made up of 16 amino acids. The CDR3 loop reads CASSKRTGVSTDTQYF. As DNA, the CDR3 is TGTGCCAGCAGCAAAAGGACAGGTGTTAGCACAGATACGCAGTATTTT.

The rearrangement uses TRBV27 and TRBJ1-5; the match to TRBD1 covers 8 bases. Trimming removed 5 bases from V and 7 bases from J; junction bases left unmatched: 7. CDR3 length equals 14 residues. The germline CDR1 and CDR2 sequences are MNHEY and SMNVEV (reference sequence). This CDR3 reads CASSPTGVSQPQHF. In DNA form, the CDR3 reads TGTGCCAGCAGTCCGACAGGGGTGAGCCAGCCCCAGCATTTT.

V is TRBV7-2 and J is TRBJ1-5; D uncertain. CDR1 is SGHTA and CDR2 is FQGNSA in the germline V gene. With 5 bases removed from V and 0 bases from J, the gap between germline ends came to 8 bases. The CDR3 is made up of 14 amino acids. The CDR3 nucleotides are TGTGCCAGCAGCCAGCTTTATAGCAATCAGCCCCAGCATTTT. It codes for CASSQLYSNQPQHF. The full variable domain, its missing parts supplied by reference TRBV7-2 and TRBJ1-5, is GAGVSQSPSNKVTEKGKDVELRCDPISGHTALYWYRQSLGQGLEFLIYFQGNSAPDKSGLPSDRFSAERTGGSVSTLTIQRTQQEDSAVYLCASSQLYSNQPQHFGDGTRLSIL.

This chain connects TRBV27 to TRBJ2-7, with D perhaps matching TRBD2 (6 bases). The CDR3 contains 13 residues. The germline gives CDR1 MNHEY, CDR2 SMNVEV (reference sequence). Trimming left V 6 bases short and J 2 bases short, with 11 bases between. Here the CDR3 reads CASRHWTTYEQYF. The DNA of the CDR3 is TGTGCCAGCAGACACTGGACTACCTACGAGCAGTACTTC.

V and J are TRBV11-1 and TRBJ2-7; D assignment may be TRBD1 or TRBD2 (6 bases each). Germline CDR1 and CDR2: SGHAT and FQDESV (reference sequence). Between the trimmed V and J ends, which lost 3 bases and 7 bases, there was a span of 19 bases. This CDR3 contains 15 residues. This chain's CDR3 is CASSFIGGPTDEQYF. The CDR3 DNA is TGTGCCAGCAGCTTTATCGGGGGCCCGACGGATGAGCAGTACTTC.

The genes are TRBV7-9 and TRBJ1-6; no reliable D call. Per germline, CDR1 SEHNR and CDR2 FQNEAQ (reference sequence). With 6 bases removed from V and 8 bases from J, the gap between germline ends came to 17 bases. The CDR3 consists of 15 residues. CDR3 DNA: TGTGCCAGCAGTTCCCGGGAGGGCTTTGATTCACCCCTCCACTTT. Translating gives CASSSREGFDSPLHF.

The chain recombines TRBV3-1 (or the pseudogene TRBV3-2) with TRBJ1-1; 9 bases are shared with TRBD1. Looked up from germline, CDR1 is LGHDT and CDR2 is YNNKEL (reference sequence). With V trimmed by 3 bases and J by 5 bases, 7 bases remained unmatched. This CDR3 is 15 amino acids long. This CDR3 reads CASSQGQGLRTEAFF. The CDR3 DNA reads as TGTGCCAGCAGCCAGGGACAGGGCTTGAGGACTGAAGCTTTCTTT.

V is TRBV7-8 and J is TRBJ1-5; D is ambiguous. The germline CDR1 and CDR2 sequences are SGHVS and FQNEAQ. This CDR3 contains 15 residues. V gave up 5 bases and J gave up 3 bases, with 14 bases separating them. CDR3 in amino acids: CASSRLTENNQPQHF. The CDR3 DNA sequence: TGTGCCAGCAGCCGCCTGACCGAGAACAATCAGCCCCAGCATTTT.

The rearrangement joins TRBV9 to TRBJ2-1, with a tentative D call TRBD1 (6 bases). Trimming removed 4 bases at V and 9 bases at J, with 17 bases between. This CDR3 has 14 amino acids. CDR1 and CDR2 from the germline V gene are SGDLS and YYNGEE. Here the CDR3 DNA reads TGTGCCAGCAGCCCCCCGGTAATAGGGGGTGAGCAGTTCTTC. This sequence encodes CASSPPVIGGEQFF. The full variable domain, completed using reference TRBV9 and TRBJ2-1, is DSGVTQTPKHLITATGQRVTLRCSPRSGDLSVYWYQQSLDQGLQFLIQYYNGEERAKGNILERFSAQQFPDLHSELNLSSLELGDSALYFCASSPPVIGGEQFFGPGTRLTVL.

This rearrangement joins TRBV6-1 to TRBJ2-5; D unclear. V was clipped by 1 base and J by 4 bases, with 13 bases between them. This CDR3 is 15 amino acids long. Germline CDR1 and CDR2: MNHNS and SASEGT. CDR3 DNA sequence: TGTGCCAGCAGTGAAGGCCCCCTAAAAGGAGAGACCCAGTACTTC. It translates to CASSEGPLKGETQYF.

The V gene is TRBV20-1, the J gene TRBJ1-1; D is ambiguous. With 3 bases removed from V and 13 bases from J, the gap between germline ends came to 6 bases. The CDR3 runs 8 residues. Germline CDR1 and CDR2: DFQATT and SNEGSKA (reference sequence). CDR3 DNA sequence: TGCAGTGCTAGCCTGTTTTTCTTT. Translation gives CSASLFFF.

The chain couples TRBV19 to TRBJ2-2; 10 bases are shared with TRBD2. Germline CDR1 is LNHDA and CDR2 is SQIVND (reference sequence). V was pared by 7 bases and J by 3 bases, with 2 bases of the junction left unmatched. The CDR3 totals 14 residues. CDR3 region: CASTSGRYTGELFF. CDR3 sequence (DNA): TGTGCCAGTACTAGCGGGAGATACACCGGGGAGCTGTTTTTT.

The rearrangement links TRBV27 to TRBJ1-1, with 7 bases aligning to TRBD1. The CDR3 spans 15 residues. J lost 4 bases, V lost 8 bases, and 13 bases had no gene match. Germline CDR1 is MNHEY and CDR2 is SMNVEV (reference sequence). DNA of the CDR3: TGTGCCAGCCTCCCCTCGACAGGGTTTAGCACTGAAGCTTTCTTT. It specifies CASLPSTGFSTEAFF.

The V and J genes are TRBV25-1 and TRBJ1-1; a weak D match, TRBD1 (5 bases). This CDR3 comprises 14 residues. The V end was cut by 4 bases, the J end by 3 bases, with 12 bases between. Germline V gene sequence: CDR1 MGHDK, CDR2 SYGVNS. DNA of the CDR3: TGTGCCAGCAGTGGGGCGTTCAGGGACACTGAAGCTTTCTTT. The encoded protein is CASSGAFRDTEAFF.

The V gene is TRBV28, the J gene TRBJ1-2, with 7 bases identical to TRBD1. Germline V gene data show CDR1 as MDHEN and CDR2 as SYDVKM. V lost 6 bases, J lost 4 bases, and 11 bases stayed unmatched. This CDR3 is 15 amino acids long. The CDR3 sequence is CASSQSTTGLYGYTF. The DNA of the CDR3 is TGTGCCAGCAGCCAGTCCACGACAGGGCTCTATGGCTACACCTTC.

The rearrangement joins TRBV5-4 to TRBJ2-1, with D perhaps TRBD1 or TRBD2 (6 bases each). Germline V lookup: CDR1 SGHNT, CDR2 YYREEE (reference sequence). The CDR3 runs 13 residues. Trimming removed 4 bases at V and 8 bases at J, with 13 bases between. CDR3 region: CASSPWGAYEQFF. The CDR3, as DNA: TGTGCCAGCAGCCCCTGGGGGGCTTATGAGCAGTTCTTC.

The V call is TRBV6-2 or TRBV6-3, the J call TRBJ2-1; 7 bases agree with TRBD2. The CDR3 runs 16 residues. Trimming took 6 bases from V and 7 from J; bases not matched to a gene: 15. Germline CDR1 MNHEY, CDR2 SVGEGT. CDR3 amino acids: CASSPLGGSLRNEQFF. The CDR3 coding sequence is TGTGCCAGCAGCCCTCTGGGCGGGAGTCTACGAAATGAGCAGTTCTTC.